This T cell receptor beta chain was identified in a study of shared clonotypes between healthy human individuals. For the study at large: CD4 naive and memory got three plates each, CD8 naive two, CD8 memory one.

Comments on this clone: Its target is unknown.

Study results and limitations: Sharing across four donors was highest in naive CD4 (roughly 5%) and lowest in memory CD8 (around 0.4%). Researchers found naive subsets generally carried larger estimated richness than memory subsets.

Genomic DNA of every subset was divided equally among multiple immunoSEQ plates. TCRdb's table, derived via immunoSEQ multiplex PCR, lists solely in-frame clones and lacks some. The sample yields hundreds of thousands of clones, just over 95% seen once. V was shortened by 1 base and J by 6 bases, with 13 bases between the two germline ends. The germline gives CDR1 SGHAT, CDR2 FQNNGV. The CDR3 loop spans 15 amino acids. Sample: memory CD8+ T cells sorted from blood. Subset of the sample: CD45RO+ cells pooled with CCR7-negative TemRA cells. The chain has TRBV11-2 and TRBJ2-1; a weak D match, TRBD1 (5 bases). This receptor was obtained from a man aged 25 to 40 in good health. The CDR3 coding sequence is TGTGCCAGCAGCTTAGGACAGCCTACCCCCAATGAGCAGTTCTTC. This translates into CASSLGQPTPNEQFF.